This T cell receptor beta chain appears in the sequencing data of a study of T cell changes during pregnancy in multiple sclerosis. Here immunoSEQ multiplex PCR was the method, and the copy in TCRdb shows in-frame clones only, minus some. The sample gives approximately 83,000 clones, approximately 92% of which show up once; approximately 4.5% is in the top ten. CDR1 and CDR2 (germline): SQVTM, ANQGSEA. V was clipped by 6 bases and J by 4 bases; unmatched bases: 9. The CDR3 is 14 amino acids. The chain joins TRBV29-1 to TRBJ1-2, with 9 bases that match TRBD1. The sequence was collected from a female donor with multiple sclerosis, enrolled in a pregnancy study. This specimen was peripheral blood, taken in the first trimester of pregnancy. CDR3 region: CSVRVWGQGYGYTF. In DNA form, the CDR3 reads TGCAGCGTCCGGGTGTGGGGACAGGGCTATGGCTACACCTTC. The entire variable domain, with the rest obtained from reference TRBV29-1 and TRBJ1-2, is as follows: SAVISQKPSRDICQRGTSLTIQCQVDSQVTMMFWYRQQPGQSLTLIATANQGSEATYESGFVIDKFPISRPNLTFSTLTVSNMSPEDSSIYLCSVRVWGQGYGYTFGSGTRLTVV.